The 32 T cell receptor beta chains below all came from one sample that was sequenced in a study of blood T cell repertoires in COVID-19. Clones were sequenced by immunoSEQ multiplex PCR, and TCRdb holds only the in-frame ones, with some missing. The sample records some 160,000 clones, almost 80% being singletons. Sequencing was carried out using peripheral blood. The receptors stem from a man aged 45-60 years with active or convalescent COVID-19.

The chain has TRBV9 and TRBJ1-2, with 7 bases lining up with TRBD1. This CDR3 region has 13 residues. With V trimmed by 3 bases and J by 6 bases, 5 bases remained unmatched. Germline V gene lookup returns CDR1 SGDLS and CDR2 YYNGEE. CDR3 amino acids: CASSGTGGDGYTF. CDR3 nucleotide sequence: TGTGCCAGCAGCGGGACAGGTGGGGATGGCTACACCTTC. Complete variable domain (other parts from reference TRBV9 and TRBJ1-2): DSGVTQTPKHLITATGQRVTLRCSPRSGDLSVYWYQQSLDQGLQFLIQYYNGEERAKGNILERFSAQQFPDLHSELNLSSLELGDSALYFCASSGTGGDGYTFGSGTRLTVV.

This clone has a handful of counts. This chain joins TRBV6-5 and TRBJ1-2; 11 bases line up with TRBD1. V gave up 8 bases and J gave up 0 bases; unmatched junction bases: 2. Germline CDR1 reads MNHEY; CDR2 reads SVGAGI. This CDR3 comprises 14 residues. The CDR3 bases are TGTGCCAGCCGGGACAGGGGGTCTAACTATGGCTACACCTTC. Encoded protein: CASRDRGSNYGYTF.

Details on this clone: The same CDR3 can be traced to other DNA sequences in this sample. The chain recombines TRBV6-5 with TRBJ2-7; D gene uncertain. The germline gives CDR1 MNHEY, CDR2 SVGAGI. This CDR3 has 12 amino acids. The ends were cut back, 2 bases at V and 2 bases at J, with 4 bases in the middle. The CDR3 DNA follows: TGTGCCAGCAGTTACGGCCCCTACGAGCAGTACTTC. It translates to CASSYGPYEQYF.

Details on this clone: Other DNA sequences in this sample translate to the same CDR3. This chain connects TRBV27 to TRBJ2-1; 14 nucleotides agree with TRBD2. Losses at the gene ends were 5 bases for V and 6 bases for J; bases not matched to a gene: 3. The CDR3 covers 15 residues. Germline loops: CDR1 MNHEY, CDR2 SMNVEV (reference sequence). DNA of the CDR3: TGTGCCAGCAGTCCCGGGACTAGCGGGAGCAATGAGCAGTTCTTC. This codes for CASSPGTSGSNEQFF.

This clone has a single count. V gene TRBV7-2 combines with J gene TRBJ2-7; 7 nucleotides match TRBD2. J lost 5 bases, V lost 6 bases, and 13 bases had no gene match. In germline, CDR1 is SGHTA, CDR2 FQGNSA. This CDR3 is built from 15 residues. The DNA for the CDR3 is TGTGCCAGCAGTTGGTCGGGCGGGAGTACAAACGAGCAGTACTTC. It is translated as CASSWSGGSTNEQYF.

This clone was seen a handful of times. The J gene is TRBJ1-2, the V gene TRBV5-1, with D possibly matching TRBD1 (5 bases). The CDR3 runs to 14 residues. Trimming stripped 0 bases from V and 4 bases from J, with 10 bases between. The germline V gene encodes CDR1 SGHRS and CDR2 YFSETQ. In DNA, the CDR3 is TGCGCCAGCAGCTTGGGGACATCCCCCTATGGCTACACCTTC. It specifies CASSLGTSPYGYTF.

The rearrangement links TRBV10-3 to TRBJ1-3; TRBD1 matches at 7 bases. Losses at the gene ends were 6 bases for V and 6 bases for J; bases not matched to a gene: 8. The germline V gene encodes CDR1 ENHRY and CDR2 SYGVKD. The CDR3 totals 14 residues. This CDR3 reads CAISRGDLLNTIYF. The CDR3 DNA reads TGTGCCATCAGCAGGGGGGATTTGTTAAACACCATATATTTT.

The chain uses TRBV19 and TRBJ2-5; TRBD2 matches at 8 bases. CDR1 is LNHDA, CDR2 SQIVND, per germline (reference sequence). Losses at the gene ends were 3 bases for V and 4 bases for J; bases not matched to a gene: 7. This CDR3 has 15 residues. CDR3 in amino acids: CASSISAGVGETQYF. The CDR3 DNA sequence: TGTGCCAGTAGTATCTCAGCGGGAGTAGGAGAGACCCAGTACTTC. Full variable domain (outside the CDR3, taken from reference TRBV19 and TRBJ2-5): DGGITQSPKYLFRKEGQNVTLSCEQNLNHDAMYWYRQDPGQGLRLIYYSQIVNDFQKGDIAEGYSVSREKKESFPLTVTSAQKNPTAFYLCASSISAGVGETQYFGPGTRLLVL.

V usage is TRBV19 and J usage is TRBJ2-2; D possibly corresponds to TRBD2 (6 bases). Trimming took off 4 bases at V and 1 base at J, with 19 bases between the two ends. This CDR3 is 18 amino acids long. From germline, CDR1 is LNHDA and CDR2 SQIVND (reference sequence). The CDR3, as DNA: TGTGCCAGTAGTACCCCCCTCGGGAGCGGATTGAACACCGGGGAGCTGTTTTTT. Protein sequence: CASSTPLGSGLNTGELFF.

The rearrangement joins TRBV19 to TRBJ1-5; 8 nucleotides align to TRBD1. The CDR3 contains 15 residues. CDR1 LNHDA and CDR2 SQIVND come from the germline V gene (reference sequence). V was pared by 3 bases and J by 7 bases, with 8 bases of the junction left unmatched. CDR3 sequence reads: CASSIGAGGRQPQHF. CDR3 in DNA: TGTGCCAGTAGTATCGGGGCAGGGGGCAGGCAGCCCCAGCATTTT. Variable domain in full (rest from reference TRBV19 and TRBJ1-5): DGGITQSPKYLFRKEGQNVTLSCEQNLNHDAMYWYRQDPGQGLRLIYYSQIVNDFQKGDIAEGYSVSREKKESFPLTVTSAQKNPTAFYLCASSIGAGGRQPQHFGDGTRLSIL.

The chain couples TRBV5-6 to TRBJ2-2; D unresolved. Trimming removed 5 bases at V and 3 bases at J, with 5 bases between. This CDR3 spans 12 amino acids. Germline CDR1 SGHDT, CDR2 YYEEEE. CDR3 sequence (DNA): TGTGCCAGCAGTTTCTACACCGGGGAGCTGTTTTTT. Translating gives CASSFYTGELFF. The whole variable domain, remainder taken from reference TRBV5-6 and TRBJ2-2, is DAGVTQSPTHLIKTRGQQVTLRCSPKSGHDTVSWYQQALGQGPQFIFQYYEEEERQRGNFPDRFSGHQFPNYSSELNVNALLLGDSALYLCASSFYTGELFFGEGSRLTVL.

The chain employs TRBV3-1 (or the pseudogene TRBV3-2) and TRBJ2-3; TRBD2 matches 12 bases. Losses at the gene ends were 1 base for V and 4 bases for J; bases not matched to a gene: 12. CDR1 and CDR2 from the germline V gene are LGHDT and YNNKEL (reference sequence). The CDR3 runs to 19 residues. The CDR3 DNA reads TGTGCCAGCAGCCAAGTTTCGCTAGCGGGAGGGCCTAGGTCAGATACGCAGTATTTT. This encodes CASSQVSLAGGPRSDTQYF.

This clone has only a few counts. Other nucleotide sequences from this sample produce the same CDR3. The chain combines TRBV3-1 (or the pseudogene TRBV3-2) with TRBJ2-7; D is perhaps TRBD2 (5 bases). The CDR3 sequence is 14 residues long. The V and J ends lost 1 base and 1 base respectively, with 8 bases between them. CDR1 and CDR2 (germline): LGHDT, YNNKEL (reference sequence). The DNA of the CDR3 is TGTGCCAGCAGCCAAGTTGGGGAGTCCTACGAGCAGTACTTC. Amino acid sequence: CASSQVGESYEQYF.

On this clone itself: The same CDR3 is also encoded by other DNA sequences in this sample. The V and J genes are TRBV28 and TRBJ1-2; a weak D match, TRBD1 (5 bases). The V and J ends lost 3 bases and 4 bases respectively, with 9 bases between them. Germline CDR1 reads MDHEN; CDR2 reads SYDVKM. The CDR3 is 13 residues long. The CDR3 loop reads CASSLQGLYGYTF. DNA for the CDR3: TGTGCCAGCAGTTTGCAGGGACTCTATGGCTACACCTTC.

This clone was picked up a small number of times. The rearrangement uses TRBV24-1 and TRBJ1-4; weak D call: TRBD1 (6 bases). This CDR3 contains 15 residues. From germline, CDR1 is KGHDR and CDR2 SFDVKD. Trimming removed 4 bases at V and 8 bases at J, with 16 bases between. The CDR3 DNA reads TGTGCCACCAGTGACCCCAGGGGCGTGAAGGAAAAACTGTTTTTT. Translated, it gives CATSDPRGVKEKLFF.

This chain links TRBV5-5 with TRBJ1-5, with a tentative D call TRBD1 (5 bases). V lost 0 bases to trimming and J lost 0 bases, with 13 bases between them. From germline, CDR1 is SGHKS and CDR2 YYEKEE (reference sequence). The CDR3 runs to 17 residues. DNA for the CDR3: TGTGCCAGCAGCTTGGATTGGACACCTTATAGCAATCAGCCCCAGCATTTT. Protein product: CASSLDWTPYSNQPQHF.

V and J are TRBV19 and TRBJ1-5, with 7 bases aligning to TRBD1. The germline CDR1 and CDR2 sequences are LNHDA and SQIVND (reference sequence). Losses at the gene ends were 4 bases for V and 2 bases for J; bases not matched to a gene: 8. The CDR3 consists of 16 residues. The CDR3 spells CASSTRTGKGNQPQHF. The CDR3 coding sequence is TGTGCCAGTAGTACCCGGACAGGAAAGGGCAATCAGCCCCAGCATTTT.

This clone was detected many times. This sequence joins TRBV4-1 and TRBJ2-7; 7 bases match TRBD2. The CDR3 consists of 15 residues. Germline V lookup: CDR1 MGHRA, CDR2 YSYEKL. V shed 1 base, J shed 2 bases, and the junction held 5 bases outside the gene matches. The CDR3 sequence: CASSQGLAVPYEQYF. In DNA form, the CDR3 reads TGCGCCAGCAGCCAAGGACTAGCTGTTCCCTACGAGCAGTACTTC.

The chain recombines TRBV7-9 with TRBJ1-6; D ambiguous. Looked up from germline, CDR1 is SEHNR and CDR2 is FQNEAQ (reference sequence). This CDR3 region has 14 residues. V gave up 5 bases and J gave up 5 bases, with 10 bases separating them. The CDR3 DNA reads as TGTGCCAGCAGCACGGGAGGAAATAATTCACCCCTCCACTTT. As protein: CASSTGGNNSPLHF.

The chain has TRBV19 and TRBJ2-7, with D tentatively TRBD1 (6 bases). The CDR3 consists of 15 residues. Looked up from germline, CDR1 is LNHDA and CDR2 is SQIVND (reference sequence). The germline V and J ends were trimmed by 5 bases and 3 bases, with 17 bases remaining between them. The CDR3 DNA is TGTGCCAGTAGTGGCCTAAGGGACACCTTCTACGAGCAGTACTTC. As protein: CASSGLRDTFYEQYF.

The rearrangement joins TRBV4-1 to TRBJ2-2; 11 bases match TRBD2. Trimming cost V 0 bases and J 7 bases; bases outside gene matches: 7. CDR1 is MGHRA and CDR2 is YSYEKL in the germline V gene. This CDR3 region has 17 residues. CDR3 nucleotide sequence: TGCGCCAGCAGCCAAGAAGCGACTAGCGGGATGGGCGGGGAGCTGTTTTTT. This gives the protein CASSQEATSGMGGELFF.

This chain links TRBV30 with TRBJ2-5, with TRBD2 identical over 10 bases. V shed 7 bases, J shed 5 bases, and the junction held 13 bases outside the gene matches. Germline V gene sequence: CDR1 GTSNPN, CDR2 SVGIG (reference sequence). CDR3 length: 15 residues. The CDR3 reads CAYSTSGSLGETQYF. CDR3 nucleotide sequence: TGTGCCTACTCGACTAGCGGGTCTCTAGGCGAGACCCAGTACTTC.

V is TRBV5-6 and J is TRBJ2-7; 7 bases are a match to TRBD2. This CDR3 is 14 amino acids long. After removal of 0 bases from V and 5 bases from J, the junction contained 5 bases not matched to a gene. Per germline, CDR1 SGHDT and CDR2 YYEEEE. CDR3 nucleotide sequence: TGTGCCAGCAGCTTGGGACTAGCACAGGACGAGCAGTACTTC. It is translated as CASSLGLAQDEQYF.

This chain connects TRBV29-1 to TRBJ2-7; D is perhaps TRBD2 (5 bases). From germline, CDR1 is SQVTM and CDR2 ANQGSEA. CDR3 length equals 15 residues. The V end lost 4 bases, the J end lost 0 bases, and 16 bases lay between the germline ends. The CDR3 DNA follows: TGCAGCGTTGCCGGGGATCAAACCCCCTCCTACGAGCAGTACTTC. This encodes CSVAGDQTPSYEQYF.

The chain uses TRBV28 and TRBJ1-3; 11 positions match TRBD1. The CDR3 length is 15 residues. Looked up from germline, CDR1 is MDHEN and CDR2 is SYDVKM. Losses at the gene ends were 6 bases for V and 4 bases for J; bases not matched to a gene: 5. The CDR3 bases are TGTGCCAGCAGCTGGGACAGGGGGGCGGGAAACACCATATATTTT. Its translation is CASSWDRGAGNTIYF.

Here the CDR3 DNA reads TGTGCCAGCAGCTCCTCCTCTTGGACGAGGAGGGCAGGCTACACCTTC. This translates into CASSSSSWTRRAGYTF. This sequence joins TRBV5-6 and TRBJ1-2; no clear D. V was clipped by 3 bases and J by 8 bases, with 23 bases between them. Germline assignment: CDR1 SGHDT and CDR2 YYEEEE. CDR3 length: 16 amino acids.

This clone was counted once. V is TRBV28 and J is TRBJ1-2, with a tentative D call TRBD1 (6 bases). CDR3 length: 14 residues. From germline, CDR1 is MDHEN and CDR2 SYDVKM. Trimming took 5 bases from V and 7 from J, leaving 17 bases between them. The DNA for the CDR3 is TGTGCCAGCAGTGCTCATACAGGGTATCGTGGCTACACCTTC. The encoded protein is CASSAHTGYRGYTF.

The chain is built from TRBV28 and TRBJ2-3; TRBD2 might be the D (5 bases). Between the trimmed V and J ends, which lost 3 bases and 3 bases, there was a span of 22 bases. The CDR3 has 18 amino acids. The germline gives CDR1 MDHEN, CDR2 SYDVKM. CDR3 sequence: CASSFLLRASGRTDTQYF. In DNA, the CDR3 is TGTGCCAGCAGTTTTCTCTTGAGGGCTTCCGGGCGGACAGATACGCAGTATTTT.

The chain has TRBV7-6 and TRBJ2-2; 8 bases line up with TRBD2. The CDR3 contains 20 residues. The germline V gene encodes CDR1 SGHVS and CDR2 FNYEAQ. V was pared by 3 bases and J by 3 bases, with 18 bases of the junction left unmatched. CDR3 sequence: CASSFLVVGSGTPYTGELFF. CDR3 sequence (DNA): TGTGCCAGCAGCTTCCTAGTAGTTGGTAGCGGGACCCCTTACACCGGGGAGCTGTTTTTT.

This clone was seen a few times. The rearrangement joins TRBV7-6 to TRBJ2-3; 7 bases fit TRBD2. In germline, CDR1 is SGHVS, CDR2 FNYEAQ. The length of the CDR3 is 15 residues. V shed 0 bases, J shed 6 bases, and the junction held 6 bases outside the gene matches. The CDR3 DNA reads TGTGCCAGCAGCTTAGCCGCGACTAGCTTCGATACGCAGTATTTT. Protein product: CASSLAATSFDTQYF.

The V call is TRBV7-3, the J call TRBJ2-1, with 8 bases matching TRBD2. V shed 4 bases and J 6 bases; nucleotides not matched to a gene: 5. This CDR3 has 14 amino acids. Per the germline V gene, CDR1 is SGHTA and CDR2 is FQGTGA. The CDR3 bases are TGTGCCAGCAGCTCGCGACTAGCGAGCAATGAGCAGTTCTTC. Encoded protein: CASSSRLASNEQFF. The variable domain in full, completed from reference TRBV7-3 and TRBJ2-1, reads GAGVSQTPSNKVTEKGKYVELRCDPISGHTALYWYRQSLGQGPEFLIYFQGTGAADDSGLPNDRFFAVRPEGSVSTLKIQRTERGDSAVYLCASSSRLASNEQFFGPGTRLTVL.

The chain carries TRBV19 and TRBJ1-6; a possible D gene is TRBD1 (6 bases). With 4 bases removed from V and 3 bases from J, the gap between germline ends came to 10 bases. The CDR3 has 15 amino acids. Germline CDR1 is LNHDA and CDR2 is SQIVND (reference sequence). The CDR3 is CASSTDRSYNSPLHF. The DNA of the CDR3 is TGTGCCAGTAGTACGGACAGAAGCTATAATTCACCCCTCCACTTT.